Sequencing of this T cell receptor (beta chain) was carried out in a study of blood T cells in healthy people across ages. V was pared by 4 bases and J by 6 bases, with 13 bases between. The CDR3 runs 13 residues. The germline gives CDR1 SQVTM, CDR2 ANQGSEA. The study, taken as a whole, reports: Without sorted subsets, naive and antigen-experienced compartments could not be conclusively compared. Estimated diversity that came from one million T cells was considered an underestimate.

A J-beta primer mix and a sample-barcoded 5' primer were used in a second PCR of roughly 6 to 11 cycles. TCRdb re-analysed the 5' RACE reads in MiXCR, keeping a single row per CDR3 protein. Of approximately 900,000 distinct CDR3 sequences in the sample, about 28% are singletons; the top ten hold roughly 10%. Concerning this clonotype: The antigen is undetermined.

The same specimen was also included in a second study, on T cells of mothers and their children. This second study notes: The effect of thymic selection on TCR recombination output is similar between related and unrelated pairs. Overlap in related mother-child pairs always slightly exceeded unrelated pairs, never significantly.

This chain links TRBV29-1 with TRBJ2-1, with D possibly TRBD2 on 7 matching bases. The sample taken for sequencing was blood. The sequence was obtained from a woman between 40 and 55 years old in good health. In DNA, the CDR3 is TGCAGCGTTGGGGAGGGGGGTCGCAATGAGCAGTTCTTC. Protein: CSVGEGGRNEQFF.